This is a list of T cell receptor beta chains from one sample in a study of shared clonotypes between healthy human individuals. The assay was immunoSEQ multiplex PCR, and TCRdb's table has in-frame clones only and misses some. The data hold around 1.5 million clones, with 95% to 99% observed a single time. Specimen: naive CD4+ T cells sorted from blood. These receptor sequences come from a man aged 30 to 39 in good health. Each CDR3 is given without its conserved first and last residue. Fields, in order: J gene, V gene, CDR3 protein.

j_gene: TRBJ2-1; v_gene: TRBV7-9; CDR3aa: ASIKTGSYNEQF
j_gene: TRBJ2-1; v_gene: TRBV7-3; CDR3aa: ASSAQGSSYNEQF
j_gene: TRBJ2-3; v_gene: TRBV5-5; CDR3aa: ASSFFGTRGTDTQY
j_gene: TRBJ2-7; v_gene: TRBV7-3; CDR3aa: ASSLAGGAGEQY
j_gene: TRBJ2-7; v_gene: TRBV20-1; CDR3aa: SARSSYEQY
j_gene: TRBJ2-1; v_gene: TRBV4-1; CDR3aa: ASSQNSGSSYNEQF
j_gene: TRBJ2-1; v_gene: TRBV5-1; CDR3aa: ASSLGDSYNEQF
j_gene: TRBJ1-3; v_gene: TRBV10-3; CDR3aa: AISGTASGNTIY
j_gene: TRBJ1-2; v_gene: TRBV5-8; CDR3aa: ASSGGRSGHYGYT
j_gene: TRBJ2-1; v_gene: TRBV6-5; CDR3aa: ASRLGLANNEQF
j_gene: TRBJ2-7; v_gene: TRBV14; CDR3aa: ASSLTGFYEQY
j_gene: TRBJ2-2; v_gene: TRBV18; CDR3aa: ASSPSSQTGELF
j_gene: TRBJ2-5; v_gene: TRBV11-2; CDR3aa: ASSILGTSGQETQY
j_gene: TRBJ2-1; v_gene: TRBV29-1; CDR3aa: SVGTGLTGDTRKNEQF
j_gene: TRBJ2-6; v_gene: TRBV18; CDR3aa: ASSHGFSGANVLT
j_gene: TRBJ2-2; v_gene: TRBV28; CDR3aa: ASRPLVGELF
j_gene: TRBJ1-3; v_gene: TRBV6-1; CDR3aa: ASSDPGGDSGNTIY
j_gene: TRBJ1-2; v_gene: TRBV4-3; CDR3aa: ASSQDTGDYGYT
j_gene: TRBJ1-1; v_gene: TRBV27; CDR3aa: ASSPGVIRKNTEAF
j_gene: TRBJ2-7; v_gene: TRBV7-2; CDR3aa: ASSPYLASYEQY
j_gene: TRBJ2-7; v_gene: TRBV11-2; CDR3aa: ASSLEAPPYEQY
j_gene: TRBJ2-7; v_gene: TRBV6-5; CDR3aa: ASRNRDHHYEQY
j_gene: TRBJ2-7; v_gene: TRBV28; CDR3aa: ASSLLAGGTYEQY
j_gene: TRBJ2-3; v_gene: TRBV6-5; CDR3aa: ASSYRPTDTQY
j_gene: TRBJ2-1; v_gene: TRBV14; CDR3aa: ASSIRVAGGEQF
j_gene: TRBJ2-2; v_gene: TRBV7-6; CDR3aa: ASSTPGLAGVMGTGELF
j_gene: TRBJ2-5; v_gene: TRBV29-1; CDR3aa: SVRTWGETQY
j_gene: TRBJ2-7; v_gene: TRBV18; CDR3aa: ASSPTTWGHEQY
j_gene: TRBJ2-7; v_gene: TRBV11-2; CDR3aa: ASSLQGTGVDEQY
j_gene: TRBJ2-1; v_gene: TRBV7-9; CDR3aa: ASSLFDSQQQF
j_gene: TRBJ1-1; v_gene: TRBV11-2; CDR3aa: ASSFEINLGAF
j_gene: TRBJ2-7; v_gene: TRBV7-2; CDR3aa: ASSLAGAYEQY
j_gene: TRBJ2-7; v_gene: TRBV28; CDR3aa: ASSLFYEQY
j_gene: TRBJ2-5; v_gene: TRBV4-3; CDR3aa: ASSQGAGNGETQY
j_gene: TRBJ1-4; v_gene: TRBV29-1; CDR3aa: SGADTSGEEKLF
j_gene: TRBJ2-2; v_gene: TRBV9; CDR3aa: ASSVAVNTGELF
j_gene: TRBJ1-2; v_gene: TRBV5-1; CDR3aa: ASSSAPLGTGGAGSLANYGYT
j_gene: TRBJ2-5; v_gene: TRBV20-1; CDR3aa: SASGQETQY
j_gene: TRBJ2-5; v_gene: TRBV19; CDR3aa: ASSTGTGFLQETQY
j_gene: TRBJ2-5; v_gene: TRBV5-1; CDR3aa: ASSFNPAGLQETQY
j_gene: TRBJ1-5; v_gene: TRBV2; CDR3aa: ASSGRGDQPQH
j_gene: TRBJ1-2; v_gene: TRBV5-4; CDR3aa: ASSSPGQGKGGYT
j_gene: TRBJ1-3; v_gene: TRBV7-9; CDR3aa: ASRATGAGNTIY
j_gene: TRBJ1-3; v_gene: TRBV4-1; CDR3aa: ASSLWTSSGNTIY
j_gene: TRBJ2-7; v_gene: TRBV28; CDR3aa: ASIRKGLVREQY